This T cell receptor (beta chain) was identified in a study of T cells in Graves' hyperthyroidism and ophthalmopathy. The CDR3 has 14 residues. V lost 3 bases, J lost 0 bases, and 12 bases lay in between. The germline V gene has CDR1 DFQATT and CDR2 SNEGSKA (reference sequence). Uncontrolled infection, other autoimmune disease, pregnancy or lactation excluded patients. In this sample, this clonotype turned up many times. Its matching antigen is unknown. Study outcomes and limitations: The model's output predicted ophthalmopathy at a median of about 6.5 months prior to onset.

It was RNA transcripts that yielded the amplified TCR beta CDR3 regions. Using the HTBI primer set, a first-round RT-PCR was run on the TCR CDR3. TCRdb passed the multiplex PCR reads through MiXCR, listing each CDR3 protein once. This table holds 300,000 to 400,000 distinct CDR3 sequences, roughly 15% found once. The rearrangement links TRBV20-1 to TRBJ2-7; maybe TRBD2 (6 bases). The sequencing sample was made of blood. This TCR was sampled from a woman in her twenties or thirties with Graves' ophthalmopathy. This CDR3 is CSARELAASYEQYF. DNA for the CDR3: TGCAGTGCTAGGGAACTAGCTGCCTCCTACGAGCAGTACTTC.